The present T cell receptor (beta chain) was sequenced within a study of prognosis after radiotherapy for stage I lung cancer. V was clipped by 1 base and J by 4 bases, with 10 bases between them. This CDR3 has 14 residues. Germline V gives CDR1 LGHDT, CDR2 YNNKEL (reference sequence). With two-round multiplex PCR, TCR beta CDR3 sequences were amplified from genomic DNA. Primers were specific to each TRBV and TRBJ gene in first-round PCR. Each CDR3 protein is one row after TCRdb ran MiXCR on the multiplex PCR reads. The data hold 20,000 to 25,000 distinct CDR3 sequences, with around 46% observed a single time.

Source: PBMCs, taken before or after stereotactic body radiation therapy (not recorded which). The source of this sequence is a donor older than 45 with non-small cell lung cancer. V gene TRBV3-1 combines with J gene TRBJ1-1; D gene unclear. This CDR3 is CASSQAPDGTEAFF. The DNA for the CDR3 is TGTGCCAGCAGCCAAGCGCCGGATGGCACTGAAGCTTTCTTT.